This section outlines one TCR beta chain sequence together with its context. It lacks a known antigen. Base quality data are lacking; no much larger clone is found one base away. The record originates from a study of T-cell reconstitution after alpha-beta-depleted transplantation in children (dated by TCRdb to the mid-2010s). In the study overall: Using TCR repertoire profiling, the study followed T-cell immune reconstitution in a quantitative way in children after TCRalphabeta/CD19-depleted allogeneic hematopoietic cell transplantation.

Broader findings and caveats from the paper: The apparently early recovery of alphabetaT-cell counts about two months after transplant reportedly depended on only several hundred rapidly expanded clones that came from non-depleted graft cells. In some patients, high TCRbeta diversity at day 60 was attributed to recipient T cells and intrathymic progenitors that had survived conditioning. Over the following months the frequencies of hyperexpanded clones went down, and after one year T-cell counts and TCRbeta diversity were mostly credited to newly produced T cells.

The CDR3 runs 16 amino acids, cysteine and phenylalanine included. Only the CDR3 DNA stays, 48 bases, in frame from base 1. V and J are truncated by 4 bases and 5 bases respectively, leaving an intervening sequence of 20 bases. CDR1 is given as SGHRS and CDR2 as YFSETQ, both from the germline V gene. Libraries were constructed by PCR. Sequencing was carried out with an Illumina HiSeq 2500. To normalize quantification of the TCRbeta repertoire, the TCR libraries were built with molecular barcoding that relied on unique molecular identifiers. Using fastp trimming at Q25 and MiXCR clonotype assembly, TCRdb reanalyzed the public sequencing data and kept in-frame beta chains. Every CDR3 protein is listed once, alongside the most common genes and DNA of its rows. This sample lists 130,000 or so distinct CDR3 sequences; roughly 9% were detected once. Around 24% of the sample belongs to the ten largest clones.

This specimen's treatment or condition label, per the study, means: allogeneic hematopoietic cell transplantation with graft depleted of TCRalphabeta T cells and CD19 B cells. TCRalphabeta/CD19-depleted allogeneic hematopoietic cell grafts were given to the transplant recipients, all of whom were children. The sequenced sample was PBMCs, mostly from graft donor cells, obtained 180 days after TCRalphabeta/CD19-depleted stem cell transplant. Here the chain combines TRBV5-1 and TRBJ2-3; matching of 5 bases hints at TRBD2 as the D gene. This sequence was found in a girl under three years old who had a stem cell transplant for combined immunodeficiency, so the T cells may come from the graft donor. The DNA reads as follows: TGCGCCAGCAGCCGGACCCCCGGGGTCTCCTTAGATACGCAGTATTTT. Its protein product is CASSRTPGVSLDTQYF.